This T cell receptor (beta chain) was observed in a study of blood T cell repertoires in COVID-19. Whole-study context: Samples representing acute and convalescent COVID-19 were sourced from the United States, Italy and Spain. T cells, B-cell-depleted T cells, or PBMCs provided the cDNA or gDNA that served as material.

Study processing details: Estimated nucleated cell counts came from reference gene primer amplification. Some clones are missing from TCRdb's copy, which holds only in-frame ones; the method was immunoSEQ multiplex PCR. V and J calls and clone size come straight from that table; D and trimming were deduced from the DNA. Found here are around 70,000 clones, roughly 83% of them singletons; the top ten hold approximately 40%. The receptor comes from an elderly man with acute or convalescent COVID-19. The sequenced sample was peripheral blood.

The CDR3 sequence: CASSQTQGTQPQHF. For the CDR3, the DNA is TGTGCCAGCAGCCAGACCCAGGGGACTCAGCCCCAGCATTTT. The chain joins TRBV3-1 (or the pseudogene TRBV3-2) to TRBJ1-5; possible D gene TRBD1, 6 bases. Germline V gene data show CDR1 as LGHDT and CDR2 as YNNKEL (reference sequence). Deletions cut 3 bases from V and 6 bases from J, with 12 bases between. This CDR3 region has 14 residues.